This T cell receptor beta chain is drawn from a study of identical twins. Findings of the study overall: Invariant MAIT and iNKT cells are populations that could partly confound zero-insertion analyses.

One entry per CDR3 protein, called by TCRdb with MiXCR from the 5' RACE reads. The table records approximately 250,000 distinct CDR3 sequences, 5.5% to 7.5% of them present only once. This clonotype was detected a few times. What it recognizes is unknown. This sample also appeared in a second study, on T cells expressing NK-cell markers. As that study records: Of the CD8+ T cell pool in roughly six donors, about 1.0-7.0% was accounted for by dominant NKG2C+ clonotypes.

The sequencing sample was made of CD8+ T cells sorted from blood. The sequence was collected from a woman younger than 35 in good health.

CDR3 in amino acids: CASSWQGVCTF. CDR3 DNA: TGCGCCAGCAGCTGGCAGGGTGTGTGCACCTTC. The J gene is TRBJ1-2, the V gene TRBV5-1, with D possibly matching TRBD1 (5 bases). Trimming shortened V by 3 bases and J by 13 bases, and 13 bases separated the two germline ends. This CDR3 region has 11 residues. Looked up from germline, CDR1 is SGHRS and CDR2 is YFSETQ.